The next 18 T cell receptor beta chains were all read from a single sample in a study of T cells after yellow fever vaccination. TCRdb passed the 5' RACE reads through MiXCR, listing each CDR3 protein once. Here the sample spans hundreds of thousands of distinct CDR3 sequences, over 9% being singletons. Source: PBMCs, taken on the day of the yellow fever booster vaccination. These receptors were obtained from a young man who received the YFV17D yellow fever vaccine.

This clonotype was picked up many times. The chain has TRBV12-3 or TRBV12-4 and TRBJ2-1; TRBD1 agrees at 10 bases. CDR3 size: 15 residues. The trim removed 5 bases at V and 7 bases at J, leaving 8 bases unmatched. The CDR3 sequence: CASSPPGQGYNEQFF. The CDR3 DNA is TGTGCCAGCAGTCCGCCGGGACAGGGGTATAATGAGCAGTTCTTC.

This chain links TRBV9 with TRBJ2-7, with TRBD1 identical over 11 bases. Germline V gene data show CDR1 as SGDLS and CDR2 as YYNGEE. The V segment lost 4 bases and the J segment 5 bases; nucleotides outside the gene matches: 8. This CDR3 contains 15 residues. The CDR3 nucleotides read TGTGCCAGCAGCTTACGGACAGGGGGCTCGGACGAGCAGTACTTC. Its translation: CASSLRTGGSDEQYF.

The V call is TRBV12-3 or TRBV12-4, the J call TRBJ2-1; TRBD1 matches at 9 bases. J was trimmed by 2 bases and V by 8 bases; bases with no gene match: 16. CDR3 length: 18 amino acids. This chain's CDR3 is CASCPGQGPLNTYNEQFF. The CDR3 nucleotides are TGTGCCAGCTGTCCGGGACAGGGTCCGCTAAACACCTACAATGAGCAGTTCTTC.

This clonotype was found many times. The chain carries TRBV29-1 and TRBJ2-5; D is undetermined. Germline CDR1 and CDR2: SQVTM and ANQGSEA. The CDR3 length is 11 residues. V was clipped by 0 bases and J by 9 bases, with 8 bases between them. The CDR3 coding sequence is TGCAGCGTTGAAGAATCACAGTCCCAGTACTTC. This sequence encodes CSVEESQSQYF.

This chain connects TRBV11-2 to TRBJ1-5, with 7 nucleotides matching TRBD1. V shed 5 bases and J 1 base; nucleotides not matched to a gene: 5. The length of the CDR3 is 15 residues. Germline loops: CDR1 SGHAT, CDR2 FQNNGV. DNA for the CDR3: TGTGCCAGCAGCATAGGGGGCTGGAGCAATCAGCCCCAGCATTTT. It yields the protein CASSIGGWSNQPQHF.

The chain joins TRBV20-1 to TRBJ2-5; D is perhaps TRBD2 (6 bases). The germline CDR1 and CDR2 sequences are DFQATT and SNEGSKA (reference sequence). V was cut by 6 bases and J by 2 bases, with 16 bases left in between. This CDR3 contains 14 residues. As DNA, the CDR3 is TGCAGTGCCGTATCGGGACTCATACAAGAGACCCAGTACTTC. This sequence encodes CSAVSGLIQETQYF.

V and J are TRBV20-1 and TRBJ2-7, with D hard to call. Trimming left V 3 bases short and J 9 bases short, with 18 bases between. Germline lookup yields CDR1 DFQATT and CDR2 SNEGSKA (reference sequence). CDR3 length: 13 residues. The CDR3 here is CSARAHHRDVQYF. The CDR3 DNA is TGCAGTGCTAGGGCGCATCACAGAGACGTGCAGTACTTC.

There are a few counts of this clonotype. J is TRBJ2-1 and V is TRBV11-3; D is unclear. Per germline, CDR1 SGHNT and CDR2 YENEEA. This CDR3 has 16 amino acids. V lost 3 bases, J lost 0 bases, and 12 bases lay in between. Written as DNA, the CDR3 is TGTGCCAGCAGCTTTACACCGGGTAGCTCCTACAATGAGCAGTTCTTC. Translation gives CASSFTPGSSYNEQFF.

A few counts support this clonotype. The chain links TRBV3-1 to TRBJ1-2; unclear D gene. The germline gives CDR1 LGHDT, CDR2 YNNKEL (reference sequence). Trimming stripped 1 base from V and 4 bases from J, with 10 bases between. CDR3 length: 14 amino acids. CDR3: CASSQGTQFYGYTF. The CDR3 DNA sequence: TGTGCCAGCAGCCAAGGGACCCAGTTCTATGGCTACACCTTC. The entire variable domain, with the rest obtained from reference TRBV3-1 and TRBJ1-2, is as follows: DTAVSQTPKYLVTQMGNDKSIKCEQNLGHDTMYWYKQDSKKFLKIMFSYNNKELIINETVPNRFSPKSPDKAHLNLHINSLELGDSAVYFCASSQGTQFYGYTFGSGTRLTVV.

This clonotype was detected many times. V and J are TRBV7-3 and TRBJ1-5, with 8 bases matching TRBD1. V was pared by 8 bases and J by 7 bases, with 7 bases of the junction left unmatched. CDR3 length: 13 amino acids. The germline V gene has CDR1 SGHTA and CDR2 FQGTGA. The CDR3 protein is CASGQGAGQPQHF. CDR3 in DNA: TGTGCCAGCGGGCAGGGGGCCGGACAGCCCCAGCATTTT.

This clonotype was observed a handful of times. CDR3 amino acids: CASSPPLSGWAYNEQFF. The CDR3 DNA reads as TGTGCCAGCAGTCCGCCATTATCAGGGTGGGCCTACAATGAGCAGTTCTTC. V usage is TRBV9 and J usage is TRBJ2-1; weak D call: TRBD1 (5 bases). The CDR3 is 17 amino acids. Germline V gene sequence: CDR1 SGDLS, CDR2 YYNGEE. Trimming removed 5 bases from V and 2 bases from J, with 20 bases in between.

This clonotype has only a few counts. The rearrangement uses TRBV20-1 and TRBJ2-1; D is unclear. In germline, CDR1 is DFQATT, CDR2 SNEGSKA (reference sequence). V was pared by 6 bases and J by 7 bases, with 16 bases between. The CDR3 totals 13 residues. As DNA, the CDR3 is TGCAGTGCGGCGGCCCCCCCCCAGAATGAGCAGTTCTTC. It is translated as CSAAAPPQNEQFF.

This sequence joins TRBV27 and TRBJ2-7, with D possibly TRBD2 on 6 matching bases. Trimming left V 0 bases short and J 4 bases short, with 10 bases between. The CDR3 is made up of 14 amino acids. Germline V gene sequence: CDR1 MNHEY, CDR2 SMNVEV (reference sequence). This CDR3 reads CASSLSGGIYEQYF. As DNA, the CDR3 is TGTGCCAGCAGTTTATCTGGCGGGATTTACGAGCAGTACTTC.

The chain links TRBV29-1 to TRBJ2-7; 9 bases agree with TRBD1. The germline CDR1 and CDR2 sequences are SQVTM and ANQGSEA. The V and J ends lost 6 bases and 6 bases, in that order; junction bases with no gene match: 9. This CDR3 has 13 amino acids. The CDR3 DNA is TGCAGCGTCCCCGGGACAGGGCCCCCCGAGCAGTACTTC. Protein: CSVPGTGPPEQYF.

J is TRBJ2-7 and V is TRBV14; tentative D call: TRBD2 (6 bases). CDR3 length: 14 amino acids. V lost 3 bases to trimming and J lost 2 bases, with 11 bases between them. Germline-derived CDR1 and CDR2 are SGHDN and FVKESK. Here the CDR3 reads CASSQGTPTYEQYF. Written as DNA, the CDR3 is TGTGCCAGCAGCCAGGGGACTCCGACCTACGAGCAGTACTTC.

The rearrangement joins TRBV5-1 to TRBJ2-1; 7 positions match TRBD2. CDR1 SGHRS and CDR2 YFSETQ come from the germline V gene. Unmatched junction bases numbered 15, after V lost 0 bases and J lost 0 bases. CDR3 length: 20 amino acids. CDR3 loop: CASSLVLGGTGGHSYNEQFF. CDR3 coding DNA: TGCGCCAGCAGCTTGGTACTCGGGGGGACCGGCGGGCACTCCTACAATGAGCAGTTCTTC.

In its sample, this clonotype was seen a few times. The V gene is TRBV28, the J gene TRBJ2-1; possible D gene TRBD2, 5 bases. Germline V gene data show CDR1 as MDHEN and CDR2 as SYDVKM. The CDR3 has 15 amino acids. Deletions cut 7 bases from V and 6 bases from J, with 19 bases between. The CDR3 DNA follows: TGTGCCAGCACCCTACGGGGTAGCAGACGCAATGAGCAGTTCTTC. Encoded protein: CASTLRGSRRNEQFF. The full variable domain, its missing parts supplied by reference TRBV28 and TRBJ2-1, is DVKVTQSSRYLVKRTGEKVFLECVQDMDHENMFWYRQDPGLGLRLIYFSYDVKMKEKGDIPEGYSVSREKKERFSLILESASTNQTSMYLCASTLRGSRRNEQFFGPGTRLTVL.

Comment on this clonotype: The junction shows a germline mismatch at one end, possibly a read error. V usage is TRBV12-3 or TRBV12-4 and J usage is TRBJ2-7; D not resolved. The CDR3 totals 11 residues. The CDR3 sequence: CASSLNAPPRF. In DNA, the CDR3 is TGTGCCAGCAGTTTAAATGCTCCCCCCCGGTTC.